The 22 T cell receptor beta chains in this list originate from one sample, sequenced in a study of blood T cells in healthy people across ages. Combining a sample-barcoded 5' primer with a J-beta primer mix, a second PCR ran for roughly 7 to 12 cycles. TCRdb ran MiXCR on the 5' RACE reads and lists one entry per CDR3 protein. The sample has about 680,000 distinct CDR3 sequences, more than 40% seen once; the top ten hold 30% to 40%. What was sequenced was blood. The receptors stem from an older woman in good health.

The chain joins TRBV20-1 to TRBJ2-3; D uncertain. CDR1 is DFQATT and CDR2 is SNEGSKA in the germline V gene (reference sequence). V shed 3 bases and J shed 6 bases, with 16 bases lying between them. CDR3 length equals 14 residues. The DNA of the CDR3 is TGCAGTGCTAGGGAAACTTCCTTGTTGGATACGCAGTATTTT. Translated: CSARETSLLDTQYF.

The chain joins TRBV3-1 to TRBJ2-1, with 15 nucleotides matching TRBD2. CDR1 and CDR2 from the germline V gene are LGHDT and YNNKEL (reference sequence). This CDR3 is built from 18 residues. With V trimmed by 4 bases and J by 7 bases, 11 bases remained unmatched. The CDR3 sequence: CASSRLGLAGGPGNEQFF. DNA for the CDR3: TGTGCCAGCAGCCGCCTAGGACTAGCGGGAGGGCCGGGGAATGAGCAGTTCTTC.

The chain links TRBV7-3 to TRBJ2-2; D uncertain. This CDR3 spans 13 amino acids. Germline values: CDR1 SGHTA, CDR2 FQGTGA. Trimming cost V 5 bases and J 6 bases, with 10 bases left between them. The DNA for the CDR3 is TGTGCCAGCAGCCTCCTAACGGCCGGGGAGCTGTTTTTT. Its protein product is CASSLLTAGELFF.

The rearrangement joins TRBV2 to TRBJ1-1; unclear D gene. V lost 6 bases, J lost 0 bases, and 8 bases lay in between. CDR1 and CDR2 (germline): SNHLY, FYNNEI. This CDR3 has 13 amino acids. This chain's CDR3 is CASSRNMNTEAFF. The CDR3 bases are TGTGCCAGCAGCAGAAACATGAACACTGAAGCTTTCTTT.

The rearrangement uses TRBV18 and TRBJ2-1; D is uncertain. Trimming took off 3 bases at V and 1 base at J, with 10 bases between the two ends. The CDR3 has 15 residues. Germline V gives CDR1 KGHSH, CDR2 LQKENI. The CDR3 is CASSPRPASYNEQFF. DNA of the CDR3: TGTGCCAGCTCACCCCGACCAGCTTCCTACAATGAGCAGTTCTTC.

The chain uses TRBV20-1 and TRBJ1-5; possibly TRBD1 for D (5 bases). Trimming left V 1 base short and J 7 bases short, with 14 bases between. This CDR3 contains 14 residues. Germline-derived CDR1 and CDR2 are DFQATT and SNEGSKA (reference sequence). CDR3 region: CSARVSRGGQPQHF. CDR3 nucleotides: TGCAGTGCTAGAGTTTCGAGGGGAGGACAGCCCCAGCATTTT.

This rearrangement joins TRBV4-2 to TRBJ2-6; D may match TRBD1 or TRBD2 (5 bases each). The CDR3 runs to 17 residues. Per germline, CDR1 LGHNA and CDR2 YNFKEQ. The V gene lost 1 base and the J gene lost 0 bases, with 10 bases spanning the gap. CDR3 DNA sequence: TGTGCCAGCAGCCAAGCGGGGACCAGCTCTGGGGCCAACGTCCTGACTTTC. Its translation: CASSQAGTSSGANVLTF.

The rearrangement joins TRBV20-1 to TRBJ2-5, with 8 bases fitting TRBD2. The CDR3 consists of 13 residues. V shed 1 base and J 3 bases; nucleotides not matched to a gene: 1. The germline V gene has CDR1 DFQATT and CDR2 SNEGSKA (reference sequence). CDR3 protein: CSARVLAEETQYF. The CDR3 DNA follows: TGCAGTGCTAGAGTACTAGCGGAAGAGACCCAGTACTTC.

This clonotype has only a few counts. The V and J genes are TRBV20-1 and TRBJ2-7; perhaps TRBD2 as D (6 bases). CDR1 DFQATT and CDR2 SNEGSKA come from the germline V gene (reference sequence). The CDR3 is 13 amino acids. Trimming left V 6 bases short and J 0 bases short, with 12 bases between. The CDR3 is CSAVLGGSYEQYF. The CDR3, as DNA: TGCAGTGCAGTTTTGGGGGGCTCCTACGAGCAGTACTTC.

The chain couples TRBV16 to TRBJ2-7; TRBD1 agrees at 7 bases. CDR3 size: 14 residues. Germline trimming cut 1 base from V and 5 bases from J; bases unmatched to any gene: 5. Per germline, CDR1 KGHSY and CDR2 FQNENV. CDR3 in amino acids: CASSQLRQGDEQYF. In DNA form, the CDR3 reads TGTGCCAGCAGCCAATTGCGACAGGGTGACGAGCAGTACTTC.

J is TRBJ2-5 and V is TRBV28; D is unresolved. The V gene's germline CDR1 is MDHEN and CDR2 SYDVKM. CDR3 length equals 16 residues. The germline V and J ends were trimmed by 3 bases and 1 base, with 15 bases remaining between them. The CDR3 sequence is CASSFPGARFQETQYF. CDR3 in DNA: TGTGCCAGCAGTTTCCCCGGAGCTCGGTTCCAAGAGACCCAGTACTTC.

There are a few counts of this clonotype. The chain recombines TRBV10-3 with TRBJ1-2; the match to TRBD1 covers 8 bases. This CDR3 has 13 amino acids. CDR1 is ENHRY and CDR2 is SYGVKD in the germline V gene. The V gene end was trimmed by 7 bases and the J gene end by 4 bases; junction bases not matched to a gene: 5. CDR3 sequence (DNA): TGTGCCATCACCGAGACAGGGGCCTATGGCTACACCTTC. Translated, it gives CAITETGAYGYTF.

Points on this clonotype: At one boundary the junction diverges from the germline segment, which might be a read error. This chain joins TRBV5-7 and TRBJ2-3; the match to TRBD1 covers 10 bases. TRBV5-7 is annotated as an ORF whose role is uncertain. The length of the CDR3 is 19 residues. CDR3 protein: CASSFRSGQGIGMEDTKYF. The DNA for the CDR3 is TGTGCCAGCAGCTTCCGTTCGGGACAGGGGATCGGTATGGAGGATACGAAGTATTTT.

The CDR3 protein is CASSGGGRRFSPGANVLTF. CDR3 coding DNA: TGTGCCAGCAGTGGCGGGGGACGCAGGTTTAGCCCTGGGGCCAACGTCCTGACTTTC. V is TRBV6-1 and J is TRBJ2-6, with 7 bases matching TRBD2. Germline V gene data show CDR1 as MNHNS and CDR2 as SASEGT. J gave up 2 bases and V 4 bases, and 14 bases lay outside the gene matches. The CDR3 spans 19 residues.

The chain combines TRBV2 with TRBJ1-5; D not resolved. The CDR3 runs 13 residues. Germline V lookup: CDR1 SNHLY, CDR2 FYNNEI. V lost 7 bases to trimming and J lost 0 bases, with 7 bases between them. This CDR3 is CASKAYSNQPQHF. CDR3 nucleotides: TGTGCCAGCAAAGCGTATAGCAATCAGCCCCAGCATTTT.

This clonotype was recorded a few times. The rearrangement links TRBV4-3 to TRBJ2-1, with D possibly called TRBD1 or TRBD2 (5 bases each). Germline V CDR1 and CDR2: LGHNA, YSLEER. The germline V and J ends were trimmed by 2 bases and 10 bases, with 12 bases remaining between them. The CDR3 is 13 residues long. CDR3 loop: CASSQTGGGEQFF. DNA of the CDR3: TGCGCCAGCAGCCAAACAGGAGGCGGGGAGCAGTTCTTC.

The chain couples TRBV7-9 to TRBJ1-1; no reliable D call. V lost 1 base to trimming and J lost 4 bases, with 22 bases between them. Per germline, CDR1 SEHNR and CDR2 FQNEAQ (reference sequence). The CDR3 contains 18 residues. The CDR3: CASSLVRGGGEEVTEAFF. CDR3 bases: TGTGCCAGCAGCTTAGTCCGGGGAGGCGGCGAGGAGGTCACTGAAGCTTTCTTT.

V usage is TRBV24-1 and J usage is TRBJ2-1; D is possibly TRBD1 (6 bases). Trimming removed 5 bases from V and 3 bases from J, with 13 bases in between. Germline V lookup: CDR1 KGHDR, CDR2 SFDVKD. The CDR3 is made up of 15 amino acids. The CDR3 region is CATSGGAGDYNEQFF. CDR3 nucleotide sequence: TGTGCCACCAGTGGAGGGGCAGGGGACTACAATGAGCAGTTCTTC.

This clonotype was recorded once. The V and J genes are TRBV7-6 and TRBJ1-2; TRBD1 aligns across 7 bases. V gave up 4 bases and J gave up 0 bases; unmatched junction bases: 8. The germline V gene encodes CDR1 SGHVS and CDR2 FNYEAQ. The CDR3 has 16 amino acids. DNA for the CDR3: TGTGCCAGCAGCTCCCTGGACAGGACAACTAACTATGGCTACACCTTC. Encoded protein: CASSSLDRTTNYGYTF.

The V call is TRBV5-1, the J call TRBJ2-7; D gene unclear. The CDR3 consists of 14 residues. Germline lookup yields CDR1 SGHRS and CDR2 YFSETQ. V lost 3 bases to trimming and J lost 3 bases, with 13 bases between them. CDR3 protein: CASSSSAPFYEQYF. Here the CDR3 DNA reads TGCGCCAGCAGCTCAAGCGCCCCGTTCTACGAGCAGTACTTC. The variable domain in full, with the rest retrieved from reference TRBV5-1 and TRBJ2-7, is KAGVTQTPRYLIKTRGQQVTLSCSPISGHRSVSWYQQTPGQGLQFLFEYFSETQRNKGNFPGRFSGRQFSNSRSEMNVSTLELGDSALYLCASSSSAPFYEQYFGPGTRLTVT.

The J gene is TRBJ2-5, the V gene TRBV5-6, with TRBD2 identical over 8 bases. The CDR3 length is 16 residues. Germline V gene data show CDR1 as SGHDT and CDR2 as YYEEEE. V trimming: 4 bases; J trimming: 1 base; junction bases outside the gene matches: 9. CDR3 nucleotide sequence: TGTGCCAGCAGCCCTCCTACTAGCGGACCCCAAGAGACCCAGTACTTC. This encodes CASSPPTSGPQETQYF.

The chain employs TRBV24-1 and TRBJ2-7; D may be TRBD2 (6 bases). Near its end, the DNA agrees better with TRBJ2-5, so the J call may be wrong. The CDR3 has 13 amino acids. The germline V gene has CDR1 KGHDR and CDR2 SFDVKD. The CDR3 sequence: CATQTRGGETQYF. CDR3 sequence (DNA): TGTGCCACCCAGACACGGGGAGGAGAGACCCAGTACTTC.